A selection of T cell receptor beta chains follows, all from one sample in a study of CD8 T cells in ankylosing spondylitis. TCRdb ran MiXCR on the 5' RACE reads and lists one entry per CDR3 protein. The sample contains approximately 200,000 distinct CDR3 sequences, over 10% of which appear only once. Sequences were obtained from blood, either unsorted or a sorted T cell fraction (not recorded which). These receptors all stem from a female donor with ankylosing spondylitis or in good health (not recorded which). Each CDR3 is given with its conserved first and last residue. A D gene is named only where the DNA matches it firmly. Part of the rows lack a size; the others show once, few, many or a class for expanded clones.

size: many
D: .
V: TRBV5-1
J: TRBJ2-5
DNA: TGCGCCAGCAGGGAGCAGCAAGAGACCCAGTACTTC
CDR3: CASREQQETQYF

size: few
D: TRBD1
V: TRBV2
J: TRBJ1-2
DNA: TGTGCCAGCAGAGAGCTTTACAGGGGGCAATACTATGGCTACACCTTC
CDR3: CASRELYRGQYYGYTF

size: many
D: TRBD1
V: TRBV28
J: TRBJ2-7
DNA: TGTGCCAGCAGTACCCGGACAGGGCGGGAGCAGTACTTC
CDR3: CASSTRTGREQYF

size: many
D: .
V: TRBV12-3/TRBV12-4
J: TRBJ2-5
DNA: TGTGCCAGCAGTTTTTCGAACGGTCTGCAGACCCAGTACTTC
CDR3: CASSFSNGLQTQYF

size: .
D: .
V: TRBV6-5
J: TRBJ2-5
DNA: TGTGCCAGCAGTTACTCTTCAGGCGGACCCCTAGGGGAGACCCAGTACTTC
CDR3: CASSYSSGGPLGETQYF

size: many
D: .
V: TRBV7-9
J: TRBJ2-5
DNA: TGTGCCAGCAGCTTAGTTGTTTCTCAAGAGACCCAGTACTTC
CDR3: CASSLVVSQETQYF

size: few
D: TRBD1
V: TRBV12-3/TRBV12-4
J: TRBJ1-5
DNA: TGTGCCAGCAGTTGGGGACAGGGGGGTTGGCCCCAGCATTTT
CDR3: CASSWGQGGWPQHF

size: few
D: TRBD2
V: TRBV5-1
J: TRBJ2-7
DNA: TGCGCCAGCAGCCCCGGACTAGAAGGTTACGAGCAGTACTTC
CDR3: CASSPGLEGYEQYF

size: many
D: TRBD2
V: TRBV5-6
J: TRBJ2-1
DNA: TGTGCCAGCAGCTTTTTCGGGACTAGCGCCTACAATGAGCAGTTCTTC
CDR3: CASSFFGTSAYNEQFF

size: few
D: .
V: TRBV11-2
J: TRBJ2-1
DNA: TGTGCCAGCAGCTTCTCCGGGACCGCAAGCAATAATGAGCAGTTCTTC
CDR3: CASSFSGTASNNEQFF

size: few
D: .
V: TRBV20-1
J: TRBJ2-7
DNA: TGCAGTGCTGAGATGGGGGGGCTAGGCTCCTACGAGCAGTACTTC
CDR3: CSAEMGGLGSYEQYF

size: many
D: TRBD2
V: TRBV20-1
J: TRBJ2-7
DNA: TGCAGTGCTAGAGATCGGACTAGCGGGATCTACGAGCAGTACTTC
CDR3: CSARDRTSGIYEQYF

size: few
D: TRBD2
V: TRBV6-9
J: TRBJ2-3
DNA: TGTGCCAGCAGTTGGTTGCGGGAGGGCCCAGATACGCAGTATTTT
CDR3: CASSWLREGPDTQYF

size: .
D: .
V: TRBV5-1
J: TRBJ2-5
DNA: TGCGCCAGCAGCTCTTTACTTCAAGAGACCCAGTACTTC
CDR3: CASSSLLQETQYF

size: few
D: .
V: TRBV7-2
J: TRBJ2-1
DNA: TGTGCCAGCAGCCCCCTTTATGAGCAGTTCTTC
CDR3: CASSPLYEQFF

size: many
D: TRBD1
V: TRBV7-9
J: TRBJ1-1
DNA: TGTGCCAGCAGCCGGACAGGACTCCAAGCTTTCTTT
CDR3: CASSRTGLQAFF

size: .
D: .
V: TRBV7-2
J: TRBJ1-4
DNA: TGTGCCAGCAGCTTAGGGGGCGGTGAAAAACTGTTTTTT
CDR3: CASSLGGGEKLFF

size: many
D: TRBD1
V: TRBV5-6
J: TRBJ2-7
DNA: TGTGCCAGCAGCTTAGAACAGGGGGCGGACGAGTTGTACTTC
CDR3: CASSLEQGADELYF

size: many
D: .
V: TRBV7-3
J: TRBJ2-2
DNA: TGTGCCAGCAGCTTAACGGGTCCGAACACCGGGGAGCTGTTTTTT
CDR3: CASSLTGPNTGELFF

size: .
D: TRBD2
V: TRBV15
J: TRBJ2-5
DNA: TGTGCCACCAGCAGAGATCGGGGGAGGGAAGAGACCCAGTACTTC
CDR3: CATSRDRGREETQYF

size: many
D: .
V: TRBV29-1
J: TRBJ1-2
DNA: TGCAGCGTTTCACATCCGGACTATGGCTACACCTTC
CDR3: CSVSHPDYGYTF

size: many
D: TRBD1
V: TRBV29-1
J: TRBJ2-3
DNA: TGCAGCGTCGTGACAGGGGTGAGCATGAATCCGTATTTT
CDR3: CSVVTGVSMNPYF

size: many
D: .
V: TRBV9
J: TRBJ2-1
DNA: TGTGCCAGCAGCGTAGGAGGGAGTAATGAGCAGTTCTTC
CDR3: CASSVGGSNEQFF

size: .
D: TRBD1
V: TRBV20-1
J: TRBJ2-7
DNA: TGCAGTGTAAGAGGGACAGGGATCGGATCCTACGAGCAGTACTTC
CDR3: CSVRGTGIGSYEQYF